Following are 26 T cell receptor beta chains from one sample sequenced in a study of T cells in Graves' hyperthyroidism and ophthalmopathy. Amplification of TCR beta CDR3 regions used RNA as the template. HTBI primers were used for first-round RT-PCR of the TCR CDR3. TCRdb analysed the multiplex PCR reads with MiXCR anew, one entry per CDR3 protein. The table records 250,000 to 300,000 distinct CDR3 sequences, roughly 15% of them present only once. Specimen: blood. All receptors derive from a woman aged 40 to 49 with Graves' hyperthyroidism that later progressed to Graves' ophthalmopathy.

This clonotype showed up many times. This chain uses TRBV28 with TRBJ1-3, with 7 bases lining up with TRBD1. The CDR3 has 16 amino acids. From germline, CDR1 is MDHEN and CDR2 SYDVKM. V gave up 3 bases and J gave up 3 bases; unmatched junction bases: 8. The CDR3 reads CASSLEAGGFGNTIYF. The CDR3 DNA is TGTGCCAGCAGTTTGGAGGCAGGGGGGTTTGGAAACACCATATATTTT.

This clonotype has ten or more counts. The V gene is TRBV5-1, the J gene TRBJ2-1, with TRBD2 matching over 14 bases. CDR1 is SGHRS and CDR2 is YFSETQ in the germline V gene. The CDR3 contains 17 residues. After removal of 0 bases from V and 6 bases from J, the junction contained 5 bases not matched to a gene. As DNA, the CDR3 is TGCGCCAGCAGCTTGGAGGGACTAGCGGGAGTCTCCAATGAGCAGTTCTTC. Encoded protein: CASSLEGLAGVSNEQFF.

At least ten counts were recorded for this clonotype. This sequence joins TRBV7-8 and TRBJ1-3; D remains unclear. Trimming took off 1 base at V and 3 bases at J, with 4 bases between the two ends. This CDR3 has 13 amino acids. Germline CDR1 SGHVS, CDR2 FQNEAQ. CDR3 nucleotide sequence: TGTGCCAGCAGCTTAGATTATGGAAACACCATATATTTT. As protein: CASSLDYGNTIYF.

This clonotype was counted ten times or more. The chain recombines TRBV6-2 or TRBV6-3 with TRBJ1-2; 8 bases fit TRBD1. The CDR3 has 12 amino acids. Per the germline V gene, CDR1 is MNHEY and CDR2 is SVGEGT. Trimming cost V 6 bases and J 7 bases; bases outside gene matches: 4. This CDR3 is CASRDRERGYTF. The CDR3 region has the DNA TGTGCCAGCAGGGACAGGGAGCGTGGCTACACCTTC.

In this sample, this clonotype turned up many times. This rearrangement joins TRBV5-8 to TRBJ2-3; TRBD1 is a possible D gene (7 bases). In germline, CDR1 is SGHTS, CDR2 YDEGEE. CDR3 length: 15 residues. Trimming cost V 3 bases and J 1 base, with 12 bases left between them. CDR3 sequence reads: CASSWGDSGTDTQYF. The CDR3, as DNA: TGTGCCAGCAGCTGGGGGGACAGCGGCACAGATACGCAGTATTTT.

This chain joins TRBV5-6 and TRBJ2-7, with 7 positions matching TRBD2. This CDR3 contains 16 residues. Germline CDR1 is SGHDT and CDR2 is YYEEEE. Trimming at V came to 4 bases and at J to 2 bases, leaving 12 bases not matched to a gene. The CDR3 DNA reads as TGTGCCAGCAGCGGGACCCGGCGGGAGCCCCCCTACGAGCAGTACTTC. This codes for CASSGTRREPPYEQYF. The full variable domain, with the rest looked up from reference TRBV5-6 and TRBJ2-7, is DAGVTQSPTHLIKTRGQQVTLRCSPKSGHDTVSWYQQALGQGPQFIFQYYEEEERQRGNFPDRFSGHQFPNYSSELNVNALLLGDSALYLCASSGTRREPPYEQYFGPGTRLTVT.

This clonotype was observed at least ten times. The chain combines TRBV15 with TRBJ2-1; D gene uncertain. The CDR3 totals 13 residues. The germline V gene encodes CDR1 LNHNV and CDR2 YYDKDF (reference sequence). V was shortened by 6 bases and J by 0 bases, with 6 bases between the two germline ends. The CDR3 reads CATRLISYNEQFF. The CDR3 region has the DNA TGTGCCACCAGATTGATCTCCTACAATGAGCAGTTCTTC.

The CDR3 loop is CASTPTKRVLLLDEQFF. CDR3 nucleotides: TGTGCCAGCACCCCGACTAAGCGGGTACTCCTTCTGGATGAGCAGTTCTTC. This chain connects TRBV27 to TRBJ2-1; a possible D gene is TRBD2 (6 bases). The CDR3 contains 17 residues. V was trimmed by 7 bases and J by 8 bases, leaving 27 bases between them. Germline V CDR1 and CDR2: MNHEY, SMNVEV (reference sequence).

This sequence joins TRBV2 and TRBJ2-1, with D perhaps TRBD1 (5 bases). The length of the CDR3 is 16 residues. The germline V gene encodes CDR1 SNHLY and CDR2 FYNNEI. The V end was cut by 4 bases, the J end by 2 bases, with 15 bases between. The CDR3 loop reads CASSGRGVAAYNEQFF. DNA for the CDR3: TGTGCCAGCAGTGGTAGGGGCGTGGCAGCCTACAATGAGCAGTTCTTC.

This clonotype was seen repeatedly, ten times or more. The V and J genes are TRBV19 and TRBJ2-1, with D uncertain. Germline lookup yields CDR1 LNHDA and CDR2 SQIVND (reference sequence). The CDR3 runs to 12 residues. Trimming left V 2 bases short and J 13 bases short, with 12 bases between. CDR3 DNA sequence: TGTGCCAGTAGTATACAAAAGACGGTTCAGTTCTTC. Its protein product is CASSIQKTVQFF.

The chain has TRBV27 and TRBJ2-2, with 7 bases aligning to TRBD2. The CDR3 extends over 16 amino acids. Germline CDR1 and CDR2: MNHEY and SMNVEV (reference sequence). Trimming at V came to 2 bases and at J to 4 bases, leaving 7 bases not matched to a gene. CDR3 protein: CASSLIGGRATGELFF. CDR3 coding DNA: TGTGCCAGCAGTTTAATCGGCGGGAGAGCCACCGGGGAGCTGTTTTTT.

This clonotype was observed at least ten times. V gene TRBV20-1 combines with J gene TRBJ2-1, with TRBD2 matching 7 bases. The CDR3 is 15 amino acids. Germline CDR1 is DFQATT and CDR2 is SNEGSKA (reference sequence). After removal of 3 bases from V and 5 bases from J, the junction contained 10 bases not matched to a gene. This CDR3 is CSASPGGRGDNEQFF. In DNA form, the CDR3 reads TGCAGTGCTAGCCCGGGCGGGAGAGGGGACAATGAGCAGTTCTTC.

This clonotype was seen more than once but under ten times. The chain combines TRBV5-4 with TRBJ2-7; 10 bases fit TRBD1. Germline V gives CDR1 SGHNT, CDR2 YYREEE (reference sequence). J was trimmed by 2 bases and V by 4 bases; bases with no gene match: 6. CDR3 length: 15 residues. The CDR3 sequence: CASSKGQGVTYEQYF. The CDR3 DNA reads TGTGCCAGCAGCAAAGGACAGGGGGTAACCTACGAGCAGTACTTC.

The chain has TRBV9 and TRBJ1-5; D gene ambiguous. V gave up 3 bases and J gave up 0 bases, with 10 bases separating them. Germline values: CDR1 SGDLS, CDR2 YYNGEE. The CDR3 length is 15 residues. The CDR3 sequence is CASSEEGNSNQPQHF. CDR3 coding DNA: TGTGCCAGCAGCGAGGAGGGAAATAGCAATCAGCCCCAGCATTTT.

This clonotype was counted at least ten times. The chain uses TRBV10-3 and TRBJ2-1; weak D call: TRBD2 (6 bases). This CDR3 has 14 amino acids. Looked up from germline, CDR1 is ENHRY and CDR2 is SYGVKD. The V end lost 2 bases, the J end lost 5 bases, and 10 bases lay between the germline ends. CDR3 coding DNA: TGTGCCATCAGTGAGCTCTGGGAGGACAATGAGCAGTTCTTC. This gives the protein CAISELWEDNEQFF.

This clonotype was seen many times. The chain combines TRBV6-1 with TRBJ2-2; weak D call: TRBD2 (6 bases). The CDR3 contains 14 residues. From germline, CDR1 is MNHNS and CDR2 SASEGT. V lost 10 bases and J 3 bases, leaving 15 bases between the germline ends. The CDR3 is CATIRDWDTGELFF. The CDR3 nucleotides are TGTGCCACCATCCGGGACTGGGACACCGGGGAGCTGTTTTTT.

The table lists this clonotype with many counts. The V and J genes are TRBV3-1 and TRBJ1-1; D not resolved. Germline CDR1 and CDR2: LGHDT and YNNKEL (reference sequence). The CDR3 has 13 residues. Between the trimmed V and J ends, which lost 4 bases and 1 base, there was a span of 7 bases. In DNA form, the CDR3 reads TGTGCCAGCAGCCGGGATGGGAACACTGAAGCTTTCTTT. Residues: CASSRDGNTEAFF.

At least ten counts were recorded for this clonotype. The rearrangement joins TRBV20-1 to TRBJ1-2; TRBD1 matches at 10 bases. The CDR3 contains 13 residues. V lost 5 bases, J lost 8 bases, and 8 bases stayed unmatched. The germline CDR1 and CDR2 sequences are DFQATT and SNEGSKA (reference sequence). CDR3 nucleotides: TGCAGTGCTGCCACCGGGACAGGGGTCGGCTACACCTTC. Translated: CSAATGTGVGYTF.

This chain uses TRBV27 with TRBJ2-7, with D unclear. From germline, CDR1 is MNHEY and CDR2 SMNVEV (reference sequence). Trimming took 5 bases from V and 4 from J, leaving 12 bases between them. The CDR3 is made up of 13 amino acids. The CDR3 DNA reads as TGTGCCAGCAGTCTCATCCCCCCTTACGAGCAGTACTTC. Its protein product is CASSLIPPYEQYF.

In its sample, this clonotype was seen many times. This chain links TRBV7-9 with TRBJ2-1; no reliable D call. With 1 base removed from V and 7 bases from J, the gap between germline ends came to 5 bases. This CDR3 has 12 amino acids. The V gene's germline CDR1 is SEHNR and CDR2 FQNEAQ (reference sequence). This chain's CDR3 is CASSLVWNEQFF. DNA of the CDR3: TGTGCCAGCAGCTTAGTATGGAATGAGCAGTTCTTC.

This clonotype has ten or more counts. One end of the junction does not line up with germline, which may come from a read error. The V gene is TRBV6-1, the J gene TRBJ1-6, with D unclear. The CDR3 loop spans 15 amino acids. The V gene's germline CDR1 is MNHNS and CDR2 SASEGT. The CDR3 loop is CASSEGPPGNSPLHF. DNA for the CDR3: TGTGCCAGCAGCGAAGGACCGCCTGGAAATTCACCCCTCCACTTT.

A remark on this clonotype: A much larger clone is a single base away; this may be a read error. The rearrangement links TRBV13 to TRBJ1-1; 9 nucleotides line up with TRBD1. Germline V gene data show CDR1 as PRHDT and CDR2 as FYEKMQ (reference sequence). With 2 bases clipped from V and 3 bases from J, the junction kept 1 base outside the gene matches. This CDR3 contains 14 residues. The CDR3 loop is CASSLWDRDTEAFF. CDR3 coding DNA: TGTGCCAGCAGCTTATGGGACAGGGACACTGAAGCTTTCTTT.

The sample holds many counts of this clonotype. V and J are TRBV20-1 and TRBJ2-3, with a possible D match to TRBD2 (5 bases). V was clipped by 0 bases and J by 2 bases, with 18 bases between them. Germline assignment: CDR1 DFQATT and CDR2 SNEGSKA (reference sequence). CDR3 size: 17 residues. The CDR3 loop reads CSARDPSGPHFTDTQYF. CDR3 nucleotide sequence: TGCAGTGCTAGAGATCCCAGCGGACCACACTTCACAGATACGCAGTATTTT.

There are a few counts of this clonotype. The chain joins TRBV6-4 to TRBJ2-3, with 9 nucleotides matching TRBD2. Germline CDR1 MRHNA, CDR2 SNTAGT. This CDR3 comprises 14 residues. V lost 3 bases and J lost 2; bases outside the gene matches: 0. The CDR3 reads CASSEGLATDTQYF. The CDR3 bases are TGTGCCAGCAGTGAGGGACTAGCCACAGATACGCAGTATTTT.

This clonotype has ten or more counts. The chain has TRBV29-1 and TRBJ1-2; D not certain. Germline V gene lookup returns CDR1 SQVTM and CDR2 ANQGSEA. The CDR3 has 13 amino acids. With 0 bases removed from V and 3 bases from J, the gap between germline ends came to 8 bases. CDR3 residues: CSVEDLADYGYTF. In nucleotides, the CDR3 is TGCAGCGTTGAAGATCTCGCTGACTATGGCTACACCTTC.

This clonotype was observed at least ten times. The rearrangement links TRBV5-1 to TRBJ2-3, with a tentative D call TRBD2 (5 bases). In germline, CDR1 is SGHRS, CDR2 YFSETQ. The CDR3 extends over 14 amino acids. Trimming stripped 6 bases from V and 8 bases from J, with 19 bases between. The CDR3 protein is CASTTGLSSGTQYF. The DNA for the CDR3 is TGCGCCAGCACCACCGGACTCTCAAGCGGTACGCAGTATTTT.